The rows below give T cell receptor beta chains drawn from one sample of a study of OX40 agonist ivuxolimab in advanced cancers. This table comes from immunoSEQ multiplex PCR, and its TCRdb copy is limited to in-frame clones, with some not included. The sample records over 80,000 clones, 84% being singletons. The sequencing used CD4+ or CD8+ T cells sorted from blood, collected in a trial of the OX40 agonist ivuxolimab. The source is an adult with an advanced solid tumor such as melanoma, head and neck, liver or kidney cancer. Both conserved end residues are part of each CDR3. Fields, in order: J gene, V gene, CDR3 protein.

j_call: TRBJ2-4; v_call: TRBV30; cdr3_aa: CAWRDSNIQYF
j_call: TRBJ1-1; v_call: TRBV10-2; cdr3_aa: CASRYRAMNTEAFF
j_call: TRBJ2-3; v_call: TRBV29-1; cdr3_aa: CSVEVKQRTDTQYF
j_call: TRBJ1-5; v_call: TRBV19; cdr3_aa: CASSPGAQPQHF
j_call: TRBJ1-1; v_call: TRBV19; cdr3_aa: CASSTSLGAGTEAFF
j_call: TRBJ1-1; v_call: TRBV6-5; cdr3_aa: CASSLVPVNTEAFF
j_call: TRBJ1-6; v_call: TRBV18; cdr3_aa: CASSLLQGAYNSPLHF
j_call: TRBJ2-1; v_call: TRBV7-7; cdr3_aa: CASSLVQGVYNEQFF
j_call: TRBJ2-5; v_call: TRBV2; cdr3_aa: CASNLWGETQYF
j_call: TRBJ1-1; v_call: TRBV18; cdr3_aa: CASSPAQGGSNTEAFF
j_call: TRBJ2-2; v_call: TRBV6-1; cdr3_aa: CASSEEWARTGELFF
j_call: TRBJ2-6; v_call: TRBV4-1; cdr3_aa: CASSQDGTGGSGANVLTF
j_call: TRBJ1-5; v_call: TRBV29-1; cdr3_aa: CSVEVGAGQPQHF
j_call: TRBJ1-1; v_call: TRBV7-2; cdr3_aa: CASSWKGGGTEAFF
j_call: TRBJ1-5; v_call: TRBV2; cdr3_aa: CASSDSSLRGGVWSLDQPQHF
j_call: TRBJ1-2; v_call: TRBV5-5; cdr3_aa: CASSLLLGHAGGYTF
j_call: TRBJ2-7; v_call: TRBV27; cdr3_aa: CASSFVGGLYEQYF
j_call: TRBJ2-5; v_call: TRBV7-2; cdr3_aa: CASSLVGEGASQYF
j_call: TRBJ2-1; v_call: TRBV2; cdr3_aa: CASRVAGPGDEQFF
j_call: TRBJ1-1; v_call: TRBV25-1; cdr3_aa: CASSLENTEAFF
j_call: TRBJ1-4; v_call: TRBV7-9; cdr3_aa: CASSPPGTTNEKLFF
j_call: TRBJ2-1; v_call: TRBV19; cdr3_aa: CASSIFLAANEQFF
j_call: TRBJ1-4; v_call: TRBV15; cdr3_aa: CATSREGTMGPGEKLFF
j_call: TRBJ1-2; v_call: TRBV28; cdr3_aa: CASSLAGSDGYTF
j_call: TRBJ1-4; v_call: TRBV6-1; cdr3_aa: CASSIGLGNEKLFF
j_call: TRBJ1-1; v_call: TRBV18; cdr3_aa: CASSPYPEATGKGTEAFF
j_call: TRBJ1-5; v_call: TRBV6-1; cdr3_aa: CASNSQPGGNQPQHF
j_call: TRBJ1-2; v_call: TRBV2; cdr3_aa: CASTEGSYGYTF
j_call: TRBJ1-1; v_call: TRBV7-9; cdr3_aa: CASSLQGWGTTEAFF
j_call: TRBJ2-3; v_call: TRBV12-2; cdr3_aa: CASRSRARPGIDTQYF
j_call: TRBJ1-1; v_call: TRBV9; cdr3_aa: CASSVTDESLNTEAFF
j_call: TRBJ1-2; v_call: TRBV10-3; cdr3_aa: CAISEGRGYTF
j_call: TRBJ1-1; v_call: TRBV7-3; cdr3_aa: CASSRDRVTEAFF
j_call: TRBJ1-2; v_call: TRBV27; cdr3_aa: CASSLSGGSVLGYTF
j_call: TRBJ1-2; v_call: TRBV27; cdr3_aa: CASSLDRTTYGYTF
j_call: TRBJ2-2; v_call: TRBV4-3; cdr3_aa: CASSPTGDPNTGELFF
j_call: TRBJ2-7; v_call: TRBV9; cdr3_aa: CASSSSARDRDMSEQYF
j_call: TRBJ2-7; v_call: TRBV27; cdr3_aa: CASIEAYEQYF
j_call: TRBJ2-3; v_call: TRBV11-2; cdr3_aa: CASSNPGGETSTDTQYF
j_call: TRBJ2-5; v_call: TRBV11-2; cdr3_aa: CASSPIGAVETQYF
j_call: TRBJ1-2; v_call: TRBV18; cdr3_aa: CASSPGDYGYTF
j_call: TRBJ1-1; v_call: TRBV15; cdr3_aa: CATSPGALGAFF
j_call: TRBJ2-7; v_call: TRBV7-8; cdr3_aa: CASSPYRLAGGYEQYF
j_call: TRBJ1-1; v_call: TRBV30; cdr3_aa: CAWSTGPHTEAFF
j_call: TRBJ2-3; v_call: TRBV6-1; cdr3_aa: CASSEGDTQYF
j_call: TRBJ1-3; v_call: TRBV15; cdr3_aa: CATSLTSASSGNTIYF
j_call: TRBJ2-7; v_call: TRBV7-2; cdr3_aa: CASSSLQGREQYF